These 5 T cell receptor beta chains were all obtained from the same sample, sequenced in a study of blood T cells in healthy people across ages. The second PCR ran about 6 to 12 cycles with a sample-barcoded 5' primer and J-beta primers. TCRdb reanalysed the 5' RACE reads using MiXCR and keeps one entry per CDR3 protein. The table shows approximately 690,000 distinct CDR3 sequences, with about 43% occurring only once. The specimen was blood. These TCRs come from a man older than 75 in good health.

This clonotype was picked up a small number of times. At one end, the junction sequence differs from germline, possibly due to a read error. J is TRBJ2-7 and V is TRBV11-2; D call uncertain. This CDR3 contains 13 residues. Germline V gene lookup returns CDR1 SGHAT and CDR2 FQNNGV. The CDR3 DNA reads as TGTGCCAGCAGCGTAGATATGTCGTTTGAGCAGTACTTC. Its translation is CASSVDMSFEQYF. Drawing the rest from reference TRBV11-2 and TRBJ2-7, the complete variable domain is EAGVAQSPRYKIIEKRQSVAFWCNPISGHATLYWYQQILGQGPKLLIQFQNNGVVDDSQLPKDRFSAERLKGVDSTLKIQPAKLEDSAVYLCASSVDMSFEQYFGPGTRLTVT.

The rearrangement uses TRBV2 and TRBJ2-7; D is unresolved. The V gene lost 4 bases and the J gene lost 3 bases, with 13 bases spanning the gap. The V gene's germline CDR1 is SNHLY and CDR2 FYNNEI. The CDR3 sequence is 14 residues long. The CDR3 region is CASSGRATGYEQYF. Written as DNA, the CDR3 is TGTGCCAGCAGTGGGAGAGCGACGGGCTACGAGCAGTACTTC.

The J gene is TRBJ2-5, the V gene TRBV4-1; D unclear. V dropped 1 base and J dropped 0 bases, with 9 bases sitting between them. Germline CDR1 reads MGHRA; CDR2 reads YSYEKL. This CDR3 comprises 15 residues. CDR3 DNA sequence: TGCGCCAGCAGCCAAGGCCAGCCGTACCAAGAGACCCAGTACTTC. Its protein product is CASSQGQPYQETQYF.

This clonotype was counted between two and nine times. This chain joins TRBV18 and TRBJ2-6; D gene ambiguous. CDR1 and CDR2 from the germline V gene are KGHSH and LQKENI. The CDR3 is made up of 16 amino acids. V lost 3 bases, J lost 0 bases, and 9 bases lay in between. The CDR3 loop is CASSPSSSSGANVLTF. The CDR3, as DNA: TGTGCCAGCTCACCGTCGTCAAGCTCTGGGGCCAACGTCCTGACTTTC.

The sample holds a few counts of this clonotype. The DNA is omitted, as the CDR3 cannot be located on it reliably, and the CDR3 follows TCRdb's listing. This chain joins TRBV21-1 and TRBJ2-6; the table names TRBD1, a call not compared with the DNA. TRBV21-1 is labeled a pseudogene. The CDR3 has 20 amino acids, counting both end residues. This CDR3 reads CASSEPPNVGPGTGANVLTF.